Sequencing of this T cell receptor beta chain was carried out in a study of human T cells and chemical hapten exposure. Overall study findings and caveats: TCRs at high frequency, those above 1 in 1000, did not change with DPC sensitization. Significantly more large CDR3 similarity clusters arose among expanded TCRs than among controls.

Only a few counts were recorded for this clonotype. What it recognizes is unknown. The time point was: patch test 3, about 24 weeks after DPC sensitization. Treatment denoted: therapeutic diphenylcyclopropenone sensitization with weekly scalp DPC. The study drew its donors from alopecia patients who were 18 to 70 years old and suitable for DPC. TCRdb passed the RACE reads through MiXCR, listing each CDR3 protein once. This table has 180,000 or so distinct CDR3 sequences, roughly a quarter appearing once. V lost 0 bases and J 5 bases, leaving 5 bases between the germline ends. There are 12 residues in the CDR3. CDR1 and CDR2 (germline): DFQATT, SNEGSKA (reference sequence).

The TCR was taken from a woman in her thirties or forties with alopecia areata. Some clones in this sample may be carry-over from other donors' samples. Specimen: whole blood, collected in connection with sensitization to the hapten diphenylcyclopropenone (DPC). This chain connects TRBV20-1 to TRBJ1-5, with unresolved D. CDR3 DNA sequence: TGCAGTGCTAGAGATTTATATCAGCCCCAGCATTTT. This codes for CSARDLYQPQHF.